The T cell receptor (beta chain) described here comes from a study of early T cells in non-severe SARS-CoV-2 infection. Overall study: Sequencing targeted bulk RNA from unsorted whole blood, leaving chains unpaired.

The length of the CDR3 is 15 residues. CDR1 MDHEN and CDR2 SYDVKM come from the germline V gene. J gave up 0 bases and V 6 bases, and 5 bases lay outside the gene matches. TCRdb reprocessed the 5' RACE reads via MiXCR and lists one record per CDR3 protein. This sample yields approximately 75,000 distinct CDR3 sequences, of which roughly 15% are seen a single time; around 3.7% belongs to the top ten. Findings and limits, study-wide: The matching step, a VDJdb search, favored anti-spike CD8 responses and missed private and CD4 specificities.

This clonotype was seen at least ten times. Its specificity is unknown. This TCR came from an adult who was a healthcare worker with PCR-confirmed SARS-CoV-2 infection or an uninfected control (not recorded which). This rearrangement joins TRBV28 to TRBJ2-1; 7 bases agree with TRBD2. The material sequenced was whole blood, taken at baseline. CDR3 bases: TGTGCCAGCAGCGGAGCGGGGTACTCCTACAATGAGCAGTTCTTC. Protein product: CASSGAGYSYNEQFF. Combining the CDR3 with reference TRBV28 and TRBJ2-1 gives the whole variable domain DVKVTQSSRYLVKRTGEKVFLECVQDMDHENMFWYRQDPGLGLRLIYFSYDVKMKEKGDIPEGYSVSREKKERFSLILESASTNQTSMYLCASSGAGYSYNEQFFGPGTRLTVL.